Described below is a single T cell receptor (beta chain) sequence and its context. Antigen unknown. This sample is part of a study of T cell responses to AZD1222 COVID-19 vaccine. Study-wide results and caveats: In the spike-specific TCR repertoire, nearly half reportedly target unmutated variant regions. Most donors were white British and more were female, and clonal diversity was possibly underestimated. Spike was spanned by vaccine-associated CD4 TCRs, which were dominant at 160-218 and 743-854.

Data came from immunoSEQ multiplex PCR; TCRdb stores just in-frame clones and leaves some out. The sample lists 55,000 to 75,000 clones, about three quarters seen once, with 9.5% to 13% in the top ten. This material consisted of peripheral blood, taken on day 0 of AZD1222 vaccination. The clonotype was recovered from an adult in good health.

CDR3 bases: TGTGCCAGCAGTTACTTCCAAGGGGGGAGGAGAACTGAAGCTTTCTTT. Translation gives CASSYFQGGRRTEAFF. The rearrangement uses TRBV6-5 and TRBJ1-1; possibly TRBD1 for D (6 bases). This CDR3 has 16 residues. The V end lost 1 base, the J end lost 5 bases, and 17 bases lay between the germline ends. The V gene's germline CDR1 is MNHEY and CDR2 SVGAGI.